Shown below are 4 T cell receptor beta chains from a single sample sequenced in a study of cytomegalovirus exposure and HLA in healthy donors. Primers: 60 Vbeta forward and 13 Jbeta reverse. Clones were read by immunoSEQ multiplex PCR, and TCRdb kept only the in-frame ones, dropping some. The sample consists of about 140,000 clones, around 82% of them appearing once. Sequenced: PBMCs. Source of these receptors: a man aged 35 to 55 in good health and CMV-seropositive.

This clone was observed once. The chain has TRBV5-6 and TRBJ2-3; 8 positions match TRBD2. This CDR3 spans 16 amino acids. V gave up 4 bases and J gave up 4 bases; unmatched junction bases: 11. Germline values: CDR1 SGHDT, CDR2 YYEEEE. DNA for the CDR3: TGTGCCAGCAGCCTCCGGGAGGGGGGCTGGGCAGATACGCAGTATTTT. This translates into CASSLREGGWADTQYF.

This chain connects TRBV5-1 to TRBJ1-3; D uncertain. Germline CDR1 is SGHRS and CDR2 is YFSETQ. Trimming left V 0 bases short and J 0 bases short, with 13 bases between. The CDR3 covers 17 residues. The CDR3: CASSLGPTLSSGNTIYF. DNA for the CDR3: TGCGCCAGCAGCTTGGGCCCGACTTTAAGCTCTGGAAACACCATATATTTT. The entire variable domain, with the rest obtained from reference TRBV5-1 and TRBJ1-3, is as follows: KAGVTQTPRYLIKTRGQQVTLSCSPISGHRSVSWYQQTPGQGLQFLFEYFSETQRNKGNFPGRFSGRQFSNSRSEMNVSTLELGDSALYLCASSLGPTLSSGNTIYFGEGSWLTVV.

This chain links TRBV28 with TRBJ1-3, with D maybe TRBD1 (6 bases). V lost 5 bases, J lost 0 bases, and 17 bases lay in between. This CDR3 region has 17 residues. CDR1 and CDR2 from the germline V gene are MDHEN and SYDVKM. The CDR3 nucleotides read TGTGCCAGCAGTATTCGGACAGCGGTCTTCTCTGGAAACACCATATATTTT. The encoded protein is CASSIRTAVFSGNTIYF.

V gene TRBV18 combines with J gene TRBJ1-5; no definite D call. Germline V CDR1 and CDR2: KGHSH, LQKENI. The germline V and J ends were trimmed by 3 bases and 3 bases, with 12 bases remaining between them. The CDR3 runs to 15 residues. CDR3 sequence: CASSPRDTFNQPQHF. The CDR3 bases are TGTGCCAGCTCACCCCGGGATACCTTCAATCAGCCCCAGCATTTT. Drawing the rest from reference TRBV18 and TRBJ1-5, the complete variable domain is NAGVMQNPRHLVRRRGQEARLRCSPMKGHSHVYWYRQLPEEGLKFMVYLQKENIIDESGMPKERFSAEFPKEGPSILRIQQVVRGDSAAYFCASSPRDTFNQPQHFGDGTRLSIL.